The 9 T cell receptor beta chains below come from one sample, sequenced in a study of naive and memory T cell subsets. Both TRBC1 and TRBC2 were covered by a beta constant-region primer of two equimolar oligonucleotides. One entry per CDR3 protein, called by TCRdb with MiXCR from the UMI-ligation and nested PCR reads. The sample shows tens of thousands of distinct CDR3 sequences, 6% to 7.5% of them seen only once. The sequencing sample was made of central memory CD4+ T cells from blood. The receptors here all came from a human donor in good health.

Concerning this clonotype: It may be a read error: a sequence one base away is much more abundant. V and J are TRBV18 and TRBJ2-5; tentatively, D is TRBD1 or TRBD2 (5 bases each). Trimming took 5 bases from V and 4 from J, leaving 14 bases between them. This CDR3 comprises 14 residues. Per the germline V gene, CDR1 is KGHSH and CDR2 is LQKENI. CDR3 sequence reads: CASSTGAGRETQYF. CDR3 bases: TGTGCCAGCTCAACCGGGGCGGGCCGAGAGACCCAGTACTTC.

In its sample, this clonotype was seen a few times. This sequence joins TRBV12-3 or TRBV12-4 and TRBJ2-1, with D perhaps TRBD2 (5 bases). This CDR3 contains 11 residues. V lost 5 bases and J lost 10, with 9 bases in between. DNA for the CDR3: TGTGCCAGCAGTGACTATGGAGAGCAGTTCTTC. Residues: CASSDYGEQFF.

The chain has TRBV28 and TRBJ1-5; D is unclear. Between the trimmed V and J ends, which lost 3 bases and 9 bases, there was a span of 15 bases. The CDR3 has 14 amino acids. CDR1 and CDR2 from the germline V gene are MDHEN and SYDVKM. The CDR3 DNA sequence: TGTGCCAGCAGTTTCCGGGGAGAGATTGCGCCCCAGCATTTT. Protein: CASSFRGEIAPQHF. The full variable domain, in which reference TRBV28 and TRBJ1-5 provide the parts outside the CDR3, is DVKVTQSSRYLVKRTGEKVFLECVQDMDHENMFWYRQDPGLGLRLIYFSYDVKMKEKGDIPEGYSVSREKKERFSLILESASTNQTSMYLCASSFRGEIAPQHFGDGTRLSIL.

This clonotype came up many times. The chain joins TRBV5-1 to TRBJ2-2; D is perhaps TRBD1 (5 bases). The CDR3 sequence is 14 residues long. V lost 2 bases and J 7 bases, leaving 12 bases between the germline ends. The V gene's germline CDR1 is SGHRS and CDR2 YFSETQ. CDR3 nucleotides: TGCGCCAGCAGCTTCCAGGGAAGGGTCGGGGAGCTGTTTTTT. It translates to CASSFQGRVGELFF.

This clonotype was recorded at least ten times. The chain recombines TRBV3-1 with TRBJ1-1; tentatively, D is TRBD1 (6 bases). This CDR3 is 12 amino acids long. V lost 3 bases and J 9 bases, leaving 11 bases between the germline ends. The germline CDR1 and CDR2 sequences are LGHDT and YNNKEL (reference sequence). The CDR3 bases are TGTGCCAGCAGCCAGAGGGGGAAAAAAGCTTTCTTT. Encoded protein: CASSQRGKKAFF.

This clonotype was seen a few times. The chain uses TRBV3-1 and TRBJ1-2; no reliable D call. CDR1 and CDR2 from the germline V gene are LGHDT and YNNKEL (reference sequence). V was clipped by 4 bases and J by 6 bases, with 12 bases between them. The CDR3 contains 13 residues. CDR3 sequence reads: CASSLYTVDGYTF. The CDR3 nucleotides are TGTGCCAGCAGCCTCTACACGGTAGATGGCTACACCTTC. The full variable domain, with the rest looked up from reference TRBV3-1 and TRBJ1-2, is DTAVSQTPKYLVTQMGNDKSIKCEQNLGHDTMYWYKQDSKKFLKIMFSYNNKELIINETVPNRFSPKSPDKAHLNLHINSLELGDSAVYFCASSLYTVDGYTFGSGTRLTVV.

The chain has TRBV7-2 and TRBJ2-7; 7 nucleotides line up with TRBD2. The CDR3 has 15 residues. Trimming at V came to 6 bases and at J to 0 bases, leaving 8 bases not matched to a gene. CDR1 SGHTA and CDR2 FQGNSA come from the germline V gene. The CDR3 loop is CASSSGRAASYEQYF. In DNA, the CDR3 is TGTGCCAGCAGTTCAGGGAGGGCAGCCTCCTACGAGCAGTACTTC.

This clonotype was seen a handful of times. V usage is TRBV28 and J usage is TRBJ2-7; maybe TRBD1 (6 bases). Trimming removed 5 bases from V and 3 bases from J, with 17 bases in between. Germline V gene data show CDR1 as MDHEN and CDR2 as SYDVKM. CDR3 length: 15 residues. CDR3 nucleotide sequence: TGTGCCAGCAGTCCCCACGCAGGGGTGGTCTACGAGCAGTACTTC. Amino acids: CASSPHAGVVYEQYF.

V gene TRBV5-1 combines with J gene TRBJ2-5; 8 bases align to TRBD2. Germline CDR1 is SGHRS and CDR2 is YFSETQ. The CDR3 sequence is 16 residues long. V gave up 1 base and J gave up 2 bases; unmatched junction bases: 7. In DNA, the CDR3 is TGCGCCAGCAGCTTGTATCCTAGCGGGCTACAAGAGACCCAGTACTTC. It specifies CASSLYPSGLQETQYF.